These 12 T cell receptor beta chains came from one sample sequenced in a study of blood T cell repertoires in COVID-19. The data were produced by immunoSEQ multiplex PCR, yet TCRdb's version contains in-frame clones alone and is incomplete. The table lists a few hundred thousand clones, 70% to 90% of them singletons. Sequencing used peripheral blood. These receptors all come from a man in his forties with acute or convalescent COVID-19.

The chain carries TRBV7-9 and TRBJ2-2; 10 bases are a match to TRBD1. Germline CDR1 is SEHNR and CDR2 is FQNEAQ (reference sequence). The CDR3 loop spans 14 amino acids. V lost 6 bases and J lost 5; bases outside the gene matches: 3. As DNA, the CDR3 is TGTGCCAGCAGGACAGGGGGCCGGACCGGGGAGCTGTTTTTT. Its protein is CASRTGGRTGELFF.

The chain is built from TRBV27 and TRBJ2-1, with 7 bases aligning to TRBD2. V was clipped by 6 bases and J by 8 bases; unmatched bases: 10. Germline V gene lookup returns CDR1 MNHEY and CDR2 SMNVEV (reference sequence). The CDR3 consists of 14 residues. CDR3 DNA sequence: TGTGCCAGCAGCCCTTCCGGACTAGTCTATGAGCAGTTCTTC. It encodes CASSPSGLVYEQFF.

This chain joins TRBV4-2 and TRBJ2-1; 11 bases align to TRBD2. This CDR3 region has 17 residues. Per the germline V gene, CDR1 is LGHNA and CDR2 is YNFKEQ. Trimming took 4 bases from V and 0 from J; bases not matched to a gene: 5. CDR3 in amino acids: CASSPRLAGSSYNEQFF. The DNA of the CDR3 is TGTGCCAGCAGCCCCCGACTAGCGGGGAGCTCCTACAATGAGCAGTTCTTC.

This clone was seen just once. The gene calls are TRBV7-9 and TRBJ1-2; TRBD1 aligns across 7 bases. V trimming: 5 bases; J trimming: 6 bases; junction bases outside the gene matches: 6. The CDR3 totals 13 residues. The V gene's germline CDR1 is SEHNR and CDR2 FQNEAQ (reference sequence). The chain's CDR3 is CASSTQGNNGYTF. The CDR3, as DNA: TGTGCCAGCAGCACACAGGGGAATAATGGCTACACCTTC.

V and J are TRBV7-9 and TRBJ1-2; tentative D call: TRBD1 (6 bases). V was clipped by 9 bases and J by 5 bases, with 10 bases between them. The CDR3 has 11 residues. Germline V lookup: CDR1 SEHNR, CDR2 FQNEAQ (reference sequence). For the CDR3, the DNA is TGTGCCAGTACGACAGGTTATGGCTACACCTTC. Its translation: CASTTGYGYTF.

This clone turned up a few times. V is TRBV13 and J is TRBJ1-1; 9 nucleotides match TRBD1. The germline gives CDR1 PRHDT, CDR2 FYEKMQ (reference sequence). The CDR3 covers 16 residues. The junction had 8 bases not matched to a gene; V was cut back by 5 bases and J by 1 base. CDR3 sequence: CASSTWTGASNTEAFF. The CDR3 coding sequence is TGTGCCAGCAGCACCTGGACAGGGGCGTCGAACACTGAAGCTTTCTTT.

As regards this clone: At the DNA level, this CDR3 is encoded by other sequences in the same sample as well. The chain employs TRBV28 and TRBJ1-2, with TRBD1 identical over 7 bases. CDR3 length: 14 residues. The J segment lost 2 bases and the V segment lost 3 bases, leaving 3 bases of the junction unmatched. The V gene's germline CDR1 is MDHEN and CDR2 SYDVKM. The CDR3 DNA sequence: TGTGCCAGCAGTTTCCCAGGGGGGAACTATGGCTACACCTTC. Protein: CASSFPGGNYGYTF.

The V and J genes are TRBV5-5 and TRBJ2-4, with 7 bases that match TRBD2. The CDR3 is made up of 13 amino acids. J was trimmed by 5 bases and V by 4 bases; bases with no gene match: 3. Germline CDR1 reads SGHKS; CDR2 reads YYEKEE (reference sequence). In nucleotides, the CDR3 is TGTGCCAGCAGCGCCGCGGGGGAAAACATTCAGTACTTC. This encodes CASSAAGENIQYF.

A single count supports this clone. V is TRBV6-6 and J is TRBJ2-2, with 10 bases that match TRBD2. CDR1 and CDR2 from the germline V gene are MNHNY and SVGAGI (reference sequence). The CDR3 is 15 residues long. V was clipped by 1 base and J by 4 bases; unmatched bases: 0. CDR3 nucleotides: TGTGCCAGCAGTTACTTAGCGGGAGGCACCGGGGAGCTGTTTTTT. This encodes CASSYLAGGTGELFF.

This chain connects TRBV28 to TRBJ1-2, with TRBD1 matching 10 bases. The CDR3 loop spans 12 amino acids. Germline V gene lookup returns CDR1 MDHEN and CDR2 SYDVKM. V shed 3 bases and J 13 bases; nucleotides not matched to a gene: 5. CDR3 bases: TGTGCCAGCAGTTTGGGGACAGGGGCTTTCACCTTC. The encoded protein is CASSLGTGAFTF.

V and J are TRBV9 and TRBJ1-1; the D gene is possibly TRBD1 (5 bases). Germline V lookup: CDR1 SGDLS, CDR2 YYNGEE. The CDR3 runs to 15 residues. V was shortened by 3 bases and J by 1 base, with 13 bases between the two germline ends. The DNA of the CDR3 is TGTGCCAGCAGCGCAGGCGGGACTACGAACACTGAAGCTTTCTTT. Protein: CASSAGGTTNTEAFF.

This sequence joins TRBV9 and TRBJ2-1; D is ambiguous. Between the trimmed V and J ends, which lost 4 bases and 0 bases, there was a span of 11 bases. The CDR3 extends over 15 amino acids. Germline V lookup: CDR1 SGDLS, CDR2 YYNGEE. In DNA, the CDR3 is TGTGCCAGCAGCACACGAAAAAGCTCCTACAATGAGCAGTTCTTC. This sequence encodes CASSTRKSSYNEQFF.